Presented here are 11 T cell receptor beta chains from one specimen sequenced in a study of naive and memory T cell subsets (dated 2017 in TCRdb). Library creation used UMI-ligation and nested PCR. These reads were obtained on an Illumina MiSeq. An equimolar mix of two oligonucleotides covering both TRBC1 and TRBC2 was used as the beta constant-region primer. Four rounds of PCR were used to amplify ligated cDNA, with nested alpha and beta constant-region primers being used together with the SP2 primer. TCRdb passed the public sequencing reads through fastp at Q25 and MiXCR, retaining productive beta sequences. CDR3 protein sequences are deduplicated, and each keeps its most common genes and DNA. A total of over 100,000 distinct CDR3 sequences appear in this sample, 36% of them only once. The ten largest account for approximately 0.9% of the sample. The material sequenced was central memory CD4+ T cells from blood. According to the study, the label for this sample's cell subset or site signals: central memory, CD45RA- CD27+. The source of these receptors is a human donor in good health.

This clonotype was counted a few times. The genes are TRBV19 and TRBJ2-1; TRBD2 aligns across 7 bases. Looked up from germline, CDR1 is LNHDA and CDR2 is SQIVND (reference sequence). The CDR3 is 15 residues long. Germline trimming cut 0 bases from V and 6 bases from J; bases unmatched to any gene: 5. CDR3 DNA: TGTGCCAGTAGTATAGAACAACTAGCGCTCAATGAGCAGTTCTTC. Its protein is CASSIEQLALNEQFF.

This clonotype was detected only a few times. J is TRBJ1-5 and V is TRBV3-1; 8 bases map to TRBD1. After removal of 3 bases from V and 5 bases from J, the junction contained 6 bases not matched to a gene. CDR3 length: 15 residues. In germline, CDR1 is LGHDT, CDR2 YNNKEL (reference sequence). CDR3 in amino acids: CASSQSGTGYQPQHF. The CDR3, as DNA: TGTGCCAGCAGCCAGTCCGGGACAGGTTATCAGCCCCAGCATTTT.

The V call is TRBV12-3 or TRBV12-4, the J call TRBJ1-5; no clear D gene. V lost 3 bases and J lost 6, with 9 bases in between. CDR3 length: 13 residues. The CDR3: CASSLTSGQPQHF. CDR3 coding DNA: TGTGCCAGCAGTTTGACTTCCGGTCAGCCCCAGCATTTT.

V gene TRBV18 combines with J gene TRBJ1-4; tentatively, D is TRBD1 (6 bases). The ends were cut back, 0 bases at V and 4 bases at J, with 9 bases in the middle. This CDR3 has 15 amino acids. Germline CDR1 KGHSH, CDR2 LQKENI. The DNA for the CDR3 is TGTGCCAGCTCACCACCGACAGGCGGTAATGAAAAACTGTTTTTT. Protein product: CASSPPTGGNEKLFF. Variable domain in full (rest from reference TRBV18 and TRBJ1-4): NAGVMQNPRHLVRRRGQEARLRCSPMKGHSHVYWYRQLPEEGLKFMVYLQKENIIDESGMPKERFSAEFPKEGPSILRIQQVVRGDSAAYFCASSPPTGGNEKLFFGSGTQLSVL.

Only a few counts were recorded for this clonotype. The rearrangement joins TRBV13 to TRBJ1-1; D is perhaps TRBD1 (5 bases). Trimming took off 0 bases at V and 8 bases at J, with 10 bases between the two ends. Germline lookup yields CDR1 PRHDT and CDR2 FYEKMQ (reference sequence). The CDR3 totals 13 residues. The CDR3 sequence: CASSLGRRVEAFF. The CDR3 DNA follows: TGTGCCAGCAGCTTAGGGCGCAGGGTAGAAGCTTTCTTT. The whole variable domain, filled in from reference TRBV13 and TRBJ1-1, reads AAGVIQSPRHLIKEKRETATLKCYPIPRHDTVYWYQQGPGQDPQFLISFYEKMQSDKGSIPDRFSAQQFSDYHSELNMSSLELGDSALYFCASSLGRRVEAFFGQGTRLTVV.

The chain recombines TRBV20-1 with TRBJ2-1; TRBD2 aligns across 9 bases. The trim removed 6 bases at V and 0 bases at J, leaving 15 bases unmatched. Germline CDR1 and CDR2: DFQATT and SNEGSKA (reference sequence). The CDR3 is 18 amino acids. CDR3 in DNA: TGCAGTGCACAAGGAGGTAGCGGGAGCCTTAGCTCCTACAATGAGCAGTTCTTC. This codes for CSAQGGSGSLSSYNEQFF.

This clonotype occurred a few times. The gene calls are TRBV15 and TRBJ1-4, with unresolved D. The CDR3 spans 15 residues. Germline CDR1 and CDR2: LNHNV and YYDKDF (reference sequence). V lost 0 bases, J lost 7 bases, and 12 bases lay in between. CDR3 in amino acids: CATSRDWHGAEKLFF. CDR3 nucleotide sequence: TGTGCCACCAGCAGAGATTGGCACGGCGCTGAAAAACTGTTTTTT.

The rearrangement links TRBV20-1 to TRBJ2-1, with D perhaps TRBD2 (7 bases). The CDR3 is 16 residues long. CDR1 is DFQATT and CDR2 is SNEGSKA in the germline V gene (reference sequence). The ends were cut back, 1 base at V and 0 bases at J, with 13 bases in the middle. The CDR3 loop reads CSARGEGESSYNEQFF. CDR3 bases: TGCAGTGCTAGAGGGGAGGGGGAGAGCTCCTACAATGAGCAGTTCTTC.

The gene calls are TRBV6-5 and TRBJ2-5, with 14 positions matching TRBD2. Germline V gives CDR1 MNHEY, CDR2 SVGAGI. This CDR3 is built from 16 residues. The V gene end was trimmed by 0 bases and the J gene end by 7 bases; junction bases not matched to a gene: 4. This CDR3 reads CASSYSGTSGRGTQYF. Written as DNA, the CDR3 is TGTGCCAGCAGTTACTCCGGGACTAGCGGGAGAGGGACCCAGTACTTC.

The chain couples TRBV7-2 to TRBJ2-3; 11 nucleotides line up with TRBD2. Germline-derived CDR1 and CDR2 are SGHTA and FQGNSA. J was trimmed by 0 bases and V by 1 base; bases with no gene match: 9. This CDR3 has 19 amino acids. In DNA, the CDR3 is TGTGCCAGCAGCTTAGTGTGGGGACTAGCGGATTCTAGCACAGATACGCAGTATTTT. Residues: CASSLVWGLADSSTDTQYF.

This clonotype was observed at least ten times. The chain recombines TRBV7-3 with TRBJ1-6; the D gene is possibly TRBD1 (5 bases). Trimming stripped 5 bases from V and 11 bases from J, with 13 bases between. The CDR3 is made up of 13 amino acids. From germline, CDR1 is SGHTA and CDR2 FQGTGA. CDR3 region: CASSLIGGAPLHF. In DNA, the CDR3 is TGTGCCAGCAGCCTTATCGGGGGTGCACCCCTCCACTTT. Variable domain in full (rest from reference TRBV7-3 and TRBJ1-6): GAGVSQTPSNKVTEKGKYVELRCDPISGHTALYWYRQSLGQGPEFLIYFQGTGAADDSGLPNDRFFAVRPEGSVSTLKIQRTERGDSAVYLCASSLIGGAPLHFGNGTRLTVT.